This T cell receptor beta chain was profiled in a study of cytomegalovirus exposure and HLA in healthy donors. General study findings and limits: Accounts indicate the classifier identified cytomegalovirus status with strong specificity and sensitivity.

The CDR3 contains 18 residues. The V and J ends lost 1 base and 0 bases, in that order; junction bases with no gene match: 11. CDR1 is SGHDN and CDR2 is FVKESK in the germline V gene. The PCR employed 60 Vbeta primers together with 13 Jbeta primers. Measured with immunoSEQ multiplex PCR; TCRdb has only the in-frame clones, and not every one. The sample holds 95,000 to 110,000 clones; 70% to 85% are singletons and the top ten take about 5.4%. As to this clone: Its cognate antigen is unknown.

This chain uses TRBV14 with TRBJ1-1; 7 nucleotides line up with TRBD1. The TCR sequence derives from a woman younger than 30 in good health and CMV-seropositive. Sequencing input: PBMCs. CDR3 protein: CASSQGGTVNPMNTEAFF. The DNA of the CDR3 is TGTGCCAGCAGCCAAGGGGGGACAGTTAATCCAATGAACACTGAAGCTTTCTTT.